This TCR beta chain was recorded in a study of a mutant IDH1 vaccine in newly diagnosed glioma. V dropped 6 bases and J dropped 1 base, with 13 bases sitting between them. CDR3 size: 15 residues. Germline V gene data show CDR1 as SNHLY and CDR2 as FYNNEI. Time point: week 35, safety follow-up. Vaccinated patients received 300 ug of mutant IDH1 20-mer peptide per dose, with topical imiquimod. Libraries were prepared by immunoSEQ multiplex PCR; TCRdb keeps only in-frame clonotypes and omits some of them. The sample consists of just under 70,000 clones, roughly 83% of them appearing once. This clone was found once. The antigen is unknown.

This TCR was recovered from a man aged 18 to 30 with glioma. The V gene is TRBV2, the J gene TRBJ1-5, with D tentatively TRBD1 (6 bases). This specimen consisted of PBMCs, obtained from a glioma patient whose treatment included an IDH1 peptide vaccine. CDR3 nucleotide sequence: TGTGCCAGCAGGGAACAGGGATTAAGCAATCAGCCCCAGCATTTT. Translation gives CASREQGLSNQPQHF.